The clone carrying this T cell receptor beta chain was found many times. The antigen remains undetermined. Time point denoted: newly diagnosed GD, antithyroid drugs for less than 3 months. PBMC RNA was the source of the TCR library. The data originate from a study of regulatory T cells in long-lasting Graves disease. CDR3 regions were amplified by Arm-PCR using iRepertoire HTBI primers to build TCR beta libraries. Each CDR3 protein gets one entry after TCRdb re-called the multiplex PCR reads with MiXCR. This repertoire shows some 500,000 distinct CDR3 sequences, roughly 14% found once; its top ten account for 8.5% to 10%. CDR3 size: 16 residues. J was trimmed by 4 bases and V by 4 bases; bases with no gene match: 10. Germline V CDR1 and CDR2: SGHRS, YFSETQ. The study, taken as a whole, reports: Newly diagnosed disease favored TRBV20-1 and TRBJ2-1 over persistent disease.

These data are also associated with another study on T cells in Graves' hyperthyroidism and ophthalmopathy. That report notes: In the blood, most expanded thyroid clonotypes above 0.001 appeared as well.

The sample here was peripheral blood mononuclear cells (PBMCs), taken at new diagnosis, from a patient treated with antithyroid drugs. The sequence came from a man younger than 45 with Graves disease. V is TRBV5-1 and J is TRBJ2-1; 8 bases fit TRBD2. This CDR3 is CASSGGSGSDYNEQFF. DNA for the CDR3: TGCGCCAGCAGCGGGGGGAGCGGGAGCGATTACAATGAGCAGTTCTTC. Using reference TRBV5-1 and TRBJ2-1 for the parts outside the CDR3, the full variable domain is KAGVTQTPRYLIKTRGQQVTLSCSPISGHRSVSWYQQTPGQGLQFLFEYFSETQRNKGNFPGRFSGRQFSNSRSEMNVSTLELGDSALYLCASSGGSGSDYNEQFFGPGTRLTVL.